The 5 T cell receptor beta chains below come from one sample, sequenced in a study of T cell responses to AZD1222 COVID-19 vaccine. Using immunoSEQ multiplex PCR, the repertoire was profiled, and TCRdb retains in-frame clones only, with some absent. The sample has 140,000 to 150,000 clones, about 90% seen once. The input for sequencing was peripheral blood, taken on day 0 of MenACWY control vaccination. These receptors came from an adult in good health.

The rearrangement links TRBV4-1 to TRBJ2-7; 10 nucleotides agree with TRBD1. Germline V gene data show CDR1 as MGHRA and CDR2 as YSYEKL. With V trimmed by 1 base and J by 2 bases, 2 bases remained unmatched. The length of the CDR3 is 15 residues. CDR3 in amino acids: CASSQGTGGTYEQYF. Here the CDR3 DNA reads TGCGCCAGCAGCCAAGGGACAGGGGGAACCTACGAGCAGTACTTC.

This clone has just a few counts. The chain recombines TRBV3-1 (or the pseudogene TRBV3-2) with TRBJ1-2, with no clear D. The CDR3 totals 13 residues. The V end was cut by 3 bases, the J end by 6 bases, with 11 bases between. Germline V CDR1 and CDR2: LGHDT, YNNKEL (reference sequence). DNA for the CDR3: TGTGCCAGCAGCCATAGACGGTTGAATGGCTACACCTTC. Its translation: CASSHRRLNGYTF.

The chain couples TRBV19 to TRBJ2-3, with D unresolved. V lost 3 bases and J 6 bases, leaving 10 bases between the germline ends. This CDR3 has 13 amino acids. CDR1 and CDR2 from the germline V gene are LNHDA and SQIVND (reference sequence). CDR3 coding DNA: TGTGCCAGTAGTATGACGGTTTTGGATACGCAGTATTTT. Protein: CASSMTVLDTQYF.

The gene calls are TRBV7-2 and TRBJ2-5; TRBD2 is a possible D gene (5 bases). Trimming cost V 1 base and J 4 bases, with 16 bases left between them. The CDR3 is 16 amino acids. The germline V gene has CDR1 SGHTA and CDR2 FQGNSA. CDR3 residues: CASSLVFRGERETQYF. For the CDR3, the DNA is TGTGCCAGCAGCTTAGTATTTCGGGGTGAGCGAGAGACCCAGTACTTC.

CDR3 sequence reads: CASSQDRGTGASYSNQPQHF. For the CDR3, the DNA is TGCGCCAGCAGCCAAGATAGGGGGACAGGGGCATCATATAGCAATCAGCCCCAGCATTTT. J is TRBJ1-5 and V is TRBV4-1, with 10 bases lining up with TRBD1. The V gene's germline CDR1 is MGHRA and CDR2 YSYEKL. CDR3 length: 20 amino acids. Trimming took 0 bases from V and 0 from J; bases not matched to a gene: 11.